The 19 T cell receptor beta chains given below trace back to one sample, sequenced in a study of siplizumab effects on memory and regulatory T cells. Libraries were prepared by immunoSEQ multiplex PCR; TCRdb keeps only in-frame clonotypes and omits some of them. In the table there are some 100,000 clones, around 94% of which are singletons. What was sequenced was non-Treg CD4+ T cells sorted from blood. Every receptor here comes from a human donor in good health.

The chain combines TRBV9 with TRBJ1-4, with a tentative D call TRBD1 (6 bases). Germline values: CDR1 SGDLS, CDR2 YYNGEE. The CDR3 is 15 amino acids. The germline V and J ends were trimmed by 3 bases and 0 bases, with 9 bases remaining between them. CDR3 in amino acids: CASSARGTTNEKLFF. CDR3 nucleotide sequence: TGTGCCAGCAGCGCTAGGGGGACAACTAATGAAAAACTGTTTTTT.

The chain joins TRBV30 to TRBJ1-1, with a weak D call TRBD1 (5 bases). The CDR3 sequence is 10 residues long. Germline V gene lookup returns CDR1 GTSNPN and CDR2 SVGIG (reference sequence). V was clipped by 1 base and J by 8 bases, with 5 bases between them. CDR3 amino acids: CAWSGQEAFF. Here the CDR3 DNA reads TGTGCCTGGAGTGGACAGGAAGCTTTCTTT.

CDR3 protein: CASRPGLNQPQHF. The CDR3 DNA sequence: TGTGCCAGCAGACCCGGGTTGAATCAGCCCCAGCATTTT. This chain links TRBV28 with TRBJ1-5; no firm D call. Germline V gene lookup returns CDR1 MDHEN and CDR2 SYDVKM. The V and J ends lost 6 bases and 4 bases respectively, with 10 bases between them. The CDR3 extends over 13 amino acids.

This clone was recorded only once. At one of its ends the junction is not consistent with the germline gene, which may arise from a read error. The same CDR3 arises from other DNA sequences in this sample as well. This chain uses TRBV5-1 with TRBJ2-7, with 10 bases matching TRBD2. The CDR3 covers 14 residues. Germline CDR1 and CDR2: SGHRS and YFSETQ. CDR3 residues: CASTRTSGTNEQYF. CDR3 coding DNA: TGCGCTAGCACCCGGACTAGCGGAACAAACGAGCAGTACTTC.

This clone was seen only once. The CDR3 sequence is CASTVGPRAGNEQFF. CDR3 in DNA: TGTGCCAGCACCGTAGGGCCTAGAGCCGGAAATGAGCAGTTCTTC. V and J are TRBV7-3 and TRBJ2-1, with unresolved D. This CDR3 spans 15 amino acids. Germline V gene sequence: CDR1 SGHTA, CDR2 FQGTGA. Trimming took off 7 bases at V and 7 bases at J, with 20 bases between the two ends.

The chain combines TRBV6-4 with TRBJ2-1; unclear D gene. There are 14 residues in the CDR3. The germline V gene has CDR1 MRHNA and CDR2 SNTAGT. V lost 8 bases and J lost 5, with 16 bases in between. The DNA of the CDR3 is TGTGCCAGCCGACGGACCCCTTGGAACAATGAGCAGTTCTTC. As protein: CASRRTPWNNEQFF.

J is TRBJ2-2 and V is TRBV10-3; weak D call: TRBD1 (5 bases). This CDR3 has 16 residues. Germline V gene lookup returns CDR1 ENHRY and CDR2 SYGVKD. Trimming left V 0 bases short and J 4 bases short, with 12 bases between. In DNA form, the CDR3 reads TGTGCCATCAGTGAGTCAGGGGCAGCCAGCACCGGGGAGCTGTTTTTT. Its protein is CAISESGAASTGELFF.

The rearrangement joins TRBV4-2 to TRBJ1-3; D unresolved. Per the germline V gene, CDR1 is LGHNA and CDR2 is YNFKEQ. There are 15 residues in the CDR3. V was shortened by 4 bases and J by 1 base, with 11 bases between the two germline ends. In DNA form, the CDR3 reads TGTGCCAGCAGCCGGGATGGGCGTTCTGGAAACACCATATATTTT. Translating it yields CASSRDGRSGNTIYF.

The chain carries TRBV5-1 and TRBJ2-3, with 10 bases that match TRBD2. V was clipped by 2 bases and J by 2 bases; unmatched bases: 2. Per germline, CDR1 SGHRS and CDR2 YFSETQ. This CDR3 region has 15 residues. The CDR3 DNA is TGCGCCAGCAGCTTAGGACTAGCGGTCACAGATACGCAGTATTTT. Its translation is CASSLGLAVTDTQYF.

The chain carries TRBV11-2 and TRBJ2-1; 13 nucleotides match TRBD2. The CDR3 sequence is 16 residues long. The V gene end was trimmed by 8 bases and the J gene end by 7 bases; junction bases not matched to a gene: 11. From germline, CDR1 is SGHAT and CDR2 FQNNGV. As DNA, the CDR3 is TGTGCCAGCTCTTCTGGACTAGCGGGAGTGGGGAATGAGCAGTTCTTC. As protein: CASSSGLAGVGNEQFF.

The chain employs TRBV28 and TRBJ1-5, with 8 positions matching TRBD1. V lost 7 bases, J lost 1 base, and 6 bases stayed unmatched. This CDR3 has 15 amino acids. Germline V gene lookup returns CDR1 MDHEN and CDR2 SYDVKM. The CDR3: CASKAGGASNQPQHF. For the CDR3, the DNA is TGTGCCAGCAAGGCAGGGGGCGCGAGCAATCAGCCCCAGCATTTT.

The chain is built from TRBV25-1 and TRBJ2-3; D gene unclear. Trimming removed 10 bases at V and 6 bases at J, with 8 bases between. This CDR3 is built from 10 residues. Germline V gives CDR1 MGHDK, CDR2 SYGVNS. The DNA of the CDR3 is TGTGCCACCGAGACGGATACGCAGTATTTT. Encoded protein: CATETDTQYF.

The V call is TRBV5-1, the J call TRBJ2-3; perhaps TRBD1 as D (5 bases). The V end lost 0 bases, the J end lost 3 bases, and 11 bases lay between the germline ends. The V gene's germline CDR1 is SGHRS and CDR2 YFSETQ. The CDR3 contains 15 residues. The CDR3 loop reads CASSLGRAQTDTQYF. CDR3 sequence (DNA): TGCGCCAGCAGCTTGGGCAGGGCCCAGACAGATACGCAGTATTTT.

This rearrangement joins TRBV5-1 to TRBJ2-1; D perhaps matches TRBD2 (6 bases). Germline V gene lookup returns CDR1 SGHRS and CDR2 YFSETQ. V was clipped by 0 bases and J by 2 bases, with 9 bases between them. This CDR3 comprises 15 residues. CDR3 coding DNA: TGCGCCAGCAGCTTGGATCAGCGGGCCTACAATGAGCAGTTCTTC. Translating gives CASSLDQRAYNEQFF.

The CDR3 DNA reads as TGTGCCACCTTTAAATTTTCTAGCACAGATACGCAGTATTTT. Translation: CATFKFSSTDTQYF. The chain has TRBV6-1 and TRBJ2-3; D is unresolved. Germline CDR1 and CDR2: MNHNS and SASEGT. The CDR3 sequence is 14 residues long. The V and J ends lost 10 bases and 0 bases respectively, with 14 bases between them.

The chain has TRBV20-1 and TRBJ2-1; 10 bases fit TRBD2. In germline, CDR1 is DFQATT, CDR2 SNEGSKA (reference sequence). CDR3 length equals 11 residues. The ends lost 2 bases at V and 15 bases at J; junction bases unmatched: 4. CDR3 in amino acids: CSARLAGDWFF. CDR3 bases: TGCAGTGCTAGACTAGCGGGAGATTGGTTCTTC.

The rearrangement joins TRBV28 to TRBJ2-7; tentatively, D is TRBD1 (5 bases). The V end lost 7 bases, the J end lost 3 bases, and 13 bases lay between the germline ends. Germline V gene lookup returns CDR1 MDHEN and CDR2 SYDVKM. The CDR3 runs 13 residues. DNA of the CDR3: TGTGCCAGCAACGGACAAAACCTCTACGAGCAGTACTTC. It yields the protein CASNGQNLYEQYF.

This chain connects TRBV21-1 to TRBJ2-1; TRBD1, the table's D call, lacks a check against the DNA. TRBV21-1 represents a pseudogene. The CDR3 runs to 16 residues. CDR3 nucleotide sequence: TGTGCCAGCAGCAAGGTTCGTCTGGGCAATCAAATTGAGCAGTTCTTC. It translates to CASSKVRLGNQIEQFF.

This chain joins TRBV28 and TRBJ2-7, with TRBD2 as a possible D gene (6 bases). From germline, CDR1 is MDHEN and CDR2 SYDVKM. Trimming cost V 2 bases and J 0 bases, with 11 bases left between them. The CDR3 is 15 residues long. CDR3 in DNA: TGTGCCAGCAGTTTAGGGGCCGGGAGCTCCTACGAGCAGTACTTC. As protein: CASSLGAGSSYEQYF. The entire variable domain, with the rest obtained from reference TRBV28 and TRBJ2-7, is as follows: DVKVTQSSRYLVKRTGEKVFLECVQDMDHENMFWYRQDPGLGLRLIYFSYDVKMKEKGDIPEGYSVSREKKERFSLILESASTNQTSMYLCASSLGAGSSYEQYFGPGTRLTVT.